A selection of T cell receptor beta chains follows, all from one sample in a study of cytomegalovirus exposure and HLA in healthy donors. Sequencing used immunoSEQ multiplex PCR; TCRdb keeps in-frame clones, though not all of them. The sample has hundreds of thousands of clones; less than 85% are singletons. The specimen was PBMCs. The receptors were sampled from a woman between 18 and 29 years old in good health and CMV-seronegative. The CDR3 runs from the conserved cysteine through the conserved F or W. The D gene is left open where the match is weak. Where a row states a size, it is once, few, many or the class of an expanded clone; other rows omit it.

J gene: TRBJ2-2; D gene: TRBD2; V gene: TRBV5-1; clone size: -; CDR3 protein: CASSLGSGGLAMNTGELFF; CDR3 DNA: TGCGCCAGCAGCTTGGGTTCGGGGGGACTAGCGATGAACACCGGGGAGCTGTTTTTT
J gene: TRBJ2-7; D gene: TRBD2; V gene: TRBV7-3; clone size: -; CDR3 protein: CASSPQGGSSYEQYF; CDR3 DNA: TGTGCCAGCAGCCCCCAAGGCGGGAGTTCCTACGAGCAGTACTTC
J gene: TRBJ2-7; D gene: -; V gene: TRBV7-9; clone size: -; CDR3 protein: CASSLEEAGGPSYEQYF; CDR3 DNA: TGTGCCAGCAGCTTAGAGGAGGCAGGGGGGCCCTCCTACGAGCAGTACTTC
J gene: TRBJ2-3; D gene: TRBD2; V gene: TRBV5-1; clone size: -; CDR3 protein: CASTPGTSGGTDTQYF; CDR3 DNA: TGCGCCAGCACCCCTGGGACTAGCGGGGGCACAGATACGCAGTATTTT
J gene: TRBJ2-7; D gene: TRBD1; V gene: TRBV6-5; clone size: -; CDR3 protein: CASTATGARYF; CDR3 DNA: TGTGCCAGCACTGCGACAGGGGCCCGGTACTTC
J gene: TRBJ2-7; D gene: TRBD1; V gene: TRBV9; clone size: -; CDR3 protein: CASSGRDSSYEQYF; CDR3 DNA: TGTGCCAGCAGCGGAAGGGACAGCTCCTACGAGCAGTACTTC
J gene: TRBJ2-7; D gene: -; V gene: TRBV5-1; clone size: -; CDR3 protein: CASSLVASQVAYEQYF; CDR3 DNA: TGCGCCAGCAGCTTGGTCGCAAGCCAGGTGGCCTACGAGCAGTACTTC
J gene: TRBJ2-5; D gene: -; V gene: TRBV27; clone size: once; CDR3 protein: CASSFSLRETQYF; CDR3 DNA: TGTGCCAGCAGTTTCTCTCTGCGGGAGACCCAGTACTTC
J gene: TRBJ2-7; D gene: -; V gene: TRBV7-9; clone size: -; CDR3 protein: CASSFQGTSYEQYF; CDR3 DNA: TGTGCCAGCAGTTTTCAGGGGACTTCCTACGAGCAGTACTTC
J gene: TRBJ2-5; D gene: -; V gene: TRBV7-2; clone size: -; CDR3 protein: CASSRQLQGQETQYF; CDR3 DNA: TGTGCCAGCAGCCGACAGCTACAGGGTCAAGAGACCCAGTACTTC
J gene: TRBJ2-3; D gene: -; V gene: TRBV11-2; clone size: -; CDR3 protein: CASSLDRWDTQYF; CDR3 DNA: TGTGCCAGCAGCTTAGATCGGTGGGATACGCAGTATTTT
J gene: TRBJ1-5; D gene: -; V gene: TRBV28; clone size: -; CDR3 protein: CASSLKGGDQPQHF; CDR3 DNA: TGTGCCAGCAGCCTCAAAGGAGGGGATCAGCCCCAGCATTTT
J gene: TRBJ2-3; D gene: -; V gene: TRBV28; clone size: -; CDR3 protein: CASSSPGLLTDTQYF; CDR3 DNA: TGTGCCAGCAGTTCTCCAGGGTTACTCACAGATACGCAGTATTTT
J gene: TRBJ1-3; D gene: -; V gene: TRBV9; clone size: -; CDR3 protein: CASSVDPGMSGNTIYF; CDR3 DNA: TGTGCCAGCAGCGTAGATCCAGGGATGTCTGGAAACACCATATATTTT
J gene: TRBJ2-1; D gene: -; V gene: TRBV18; clone size: -; CDR3 protein: CASSPRYNEQFF; CDR3 DNA: TGTGCCAGCTCACCTCGGTACAATGAGCAGTTCTTC
J gene: TRBJ2-1; D gene: -; V gene: TRBV9; clone size: -; CDR3 protein: CASSVTGVYGNEQFF; CDR3 DNA: TGTGCCAGCAGCGTAACGGGGGTCTATGGCAATGAGCAGTTCTTC
J gene: TRBJ2-2; D gene: TRBD1; V gene: TRBV7-2; clone size: -; CDR3 protein: CASSLGQGRYRTGELFF; CDR3 DNA: TGTGCCAGCAGCTTAGGACAGGGGCGGTATCGCACCGGGGAGCTGTTTTTT
J gene: TRBJ2-7; D gene: -; V gene: TRBV29-1; clone size: -; CDR3 protein: CSVGGTFGGEQYF; CDR3 DNA: TGCAGCGTTGGGGGGACATTCGGAGGCGAGCAGTACTTC
J gene: TRBJ2-5; D gene: TRBD2; V gene: TRBV2; clone size: -; CDR3 protein: CASARAGDGETQYF; CDR3 DNA: TGTGCCAGCGCGCGCGCGGGAGATGGAGAGACCCAGTACTTC
J gene: TRBJ1-2; D gene: -; V gene: TRBV18; clone size: -; CDR3 protein: CASSPLQEEGYTF; CDR3 DNA: TGTGCCAGCTCACCACTACAGGAAGAAGGCTACACCTTC
J gene: TRBJ2-7; D gene: TRBD2; V gene: TRBV27; clone size: once; CDR3 protein: CASSLREAYEQYF; CDR3 DNA: TGTGCCAGCAGTTTGCGGGAGGCCTACGAGCAGTACTTC
J gene: TRBJ2-2; D gene: -; V gene: TRBV7-6; clone size: once; CDR3 protein: CASSLGSIGVGELFF; CDR3 DNA: TGTGCCAGCAGCTTAGGCTCCATCGGGGTCGGGGAGCTGTTTTTT